The rows below give T cell receptor beta chains drawn from one sample of a study of early T cells in non-severe SARS-CoV-2 infection. A single record per CDR3 protein comes from TCRdb applying MiXCR to the 5' RACE reads. The sample holds about 58,000 distinct CDR3 sequences; 12% are singletons and the top ten take less than 4.5%. The sequencing input was whole blood. The source is an adult who was a healthcare worker with PCR-confirmed SARS-CoV-2 infection or an uninfected control (not recorded which). Each CDR3 is given without its conserved first and last residue.

cdr3_length v_call cdr3_aa
12 TRBV19 ASSRAGIGYGYT
13 TRBV6-1 ASRRLSGAPDEQF
10 TRBV12-3/TRBV12-4 ASRAGEETQY
13 TRBV28 ASSSSGGGTYEQY
11 TRBV29-1 SVGYGRGFEQY
12 TRBV11-2 ASSFGAMNTEAF
13 TRBV6-5 ASSYSGPNSYEQY
16 TRBV11-2 ASSPLRASGSRGNIQY
14 TRBV21-1 ASSKVRGRRSYEQY
12 TRBV28 ASSRQGSGETQY
9 TRBV28 ASRENYGYT
11 TRBV24-1 AARDSGANVLT
12 TRBV30 AWRGLAVAGTQY
11 TRBV11-2 ASSLDRYQPQH
12 TRBV29-1 SAVDRENTGELF
11 TRBV12-3/TRBV12-4 ASRPGPGGAQY
10 TRBV28 ASSSPAVGYT
12 TRBV20-1 SAREQGAREKLF
14 TRBV18 ASSLVPSGTYNEQF
13 TRBV9 ASSPTTPSTDTQY
16 TRBV6-2/TRBV6-3 ASSYSPDRITAPYEQY
12 TRBV27 ASSTSGRIDEQF
13 TRBV3-1 ASSQAGRGKNIQY
12 TRBV15 ATSSTGNPYGYT
14 TRBV14 ASSDVRVTSYNERF
14 TRBV9 ASSVGPSANTGELF
16 TRBV4-2 ASSQDGGLAGVGDTQY
11 TRBV9 ASSVGAAHEQF
13 TRBV11-2 ASSLELTNFGEQF
12 TRBV3-1 ASSQDGRDYEQY
13 TRBV4-1 ASSLLDREAYEQY
12 TRBV6-1 ASSEAGGIDIQY
12 TRBV28 ASRKGGAAETQY
12 TRBV29-1 SVEDPGKGTEAF
14 TRBV24-1 ATSPTLAGVEETQY
12 TRBV3-1 ASSQGHASGEQY
13 TRBV20-1 SARDPSGSADTQY